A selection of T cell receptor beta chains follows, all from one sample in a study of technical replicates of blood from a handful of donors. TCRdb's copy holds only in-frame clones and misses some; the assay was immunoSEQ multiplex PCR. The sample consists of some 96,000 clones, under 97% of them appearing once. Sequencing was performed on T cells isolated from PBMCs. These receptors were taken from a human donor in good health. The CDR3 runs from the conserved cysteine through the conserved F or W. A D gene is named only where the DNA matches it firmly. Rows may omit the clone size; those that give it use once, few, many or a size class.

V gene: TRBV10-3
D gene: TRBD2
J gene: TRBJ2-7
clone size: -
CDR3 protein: CAIRQLAGENEQYF

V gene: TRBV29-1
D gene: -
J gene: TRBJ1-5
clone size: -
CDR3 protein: CSVGLAGDSNQPQHF

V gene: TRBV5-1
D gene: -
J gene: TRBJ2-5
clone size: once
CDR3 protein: CASSLGQLKEETQYF

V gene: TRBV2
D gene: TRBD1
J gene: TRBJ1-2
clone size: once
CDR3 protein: CASSERDRGRGYTF

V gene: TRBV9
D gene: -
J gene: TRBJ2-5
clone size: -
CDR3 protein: CASSRGFQETQYF

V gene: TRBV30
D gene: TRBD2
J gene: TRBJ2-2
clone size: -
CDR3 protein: CAWRRSGGNTGELFF

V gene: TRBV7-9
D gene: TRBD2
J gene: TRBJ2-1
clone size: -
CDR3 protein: CASSLALAGGTDEQFF

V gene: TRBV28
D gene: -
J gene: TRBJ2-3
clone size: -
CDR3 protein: CASMRTVVTDTQYF

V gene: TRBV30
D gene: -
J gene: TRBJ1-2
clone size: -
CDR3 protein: CAWSSRSPIYGYTF

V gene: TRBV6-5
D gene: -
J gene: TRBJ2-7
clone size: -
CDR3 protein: CASSYSRSSYEQYF

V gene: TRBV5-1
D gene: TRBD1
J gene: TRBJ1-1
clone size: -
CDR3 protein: CASSLLTSTGTGGTEAFF

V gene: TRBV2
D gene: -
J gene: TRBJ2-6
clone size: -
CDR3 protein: CASRTAPISGANVLTF

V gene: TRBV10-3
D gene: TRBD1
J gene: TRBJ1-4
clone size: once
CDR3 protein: CASRDRAYEKLFF

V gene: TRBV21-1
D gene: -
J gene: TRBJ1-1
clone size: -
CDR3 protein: CASSKARDSGAPEAFF

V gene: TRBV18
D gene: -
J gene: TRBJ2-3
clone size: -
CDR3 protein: CASANTDTQYF

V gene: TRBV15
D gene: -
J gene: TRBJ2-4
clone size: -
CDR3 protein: CATRYRGNGIQYF

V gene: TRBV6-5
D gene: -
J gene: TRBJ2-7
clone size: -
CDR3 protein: CASIQGHEQYF

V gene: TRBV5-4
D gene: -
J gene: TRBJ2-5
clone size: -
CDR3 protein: CASSLDSSPEETQYF

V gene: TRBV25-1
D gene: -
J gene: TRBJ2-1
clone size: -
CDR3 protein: CASSEWGGVNEQFF

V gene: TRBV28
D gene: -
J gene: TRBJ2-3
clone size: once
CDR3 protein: CASNGGQDTQYF

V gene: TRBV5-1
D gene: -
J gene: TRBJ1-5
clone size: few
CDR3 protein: CASSPTGLSNQPQHF

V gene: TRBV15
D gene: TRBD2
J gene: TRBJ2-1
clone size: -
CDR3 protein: CATSGVPSGRNEQFF

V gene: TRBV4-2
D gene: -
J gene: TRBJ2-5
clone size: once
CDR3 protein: CASSQGREETQYF

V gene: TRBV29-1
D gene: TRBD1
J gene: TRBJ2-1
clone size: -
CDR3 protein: CSADLRDSYNEQFF

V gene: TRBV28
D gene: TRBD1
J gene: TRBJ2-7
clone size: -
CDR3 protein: CASRYLPGTGGYEQYF

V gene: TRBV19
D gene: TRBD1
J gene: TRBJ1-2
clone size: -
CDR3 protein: CASSHSWDRGGNYGYTF

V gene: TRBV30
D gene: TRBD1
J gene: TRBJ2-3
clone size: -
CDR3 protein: CAWTPTGGIADTQYF

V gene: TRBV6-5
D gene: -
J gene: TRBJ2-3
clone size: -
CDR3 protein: CASTVRAGGTDTQYF

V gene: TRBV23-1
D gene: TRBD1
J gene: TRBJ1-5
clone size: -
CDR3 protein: CASSQTTGRCQPQHF

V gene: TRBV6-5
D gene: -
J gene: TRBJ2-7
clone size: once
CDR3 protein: CASSYSVSGDYEQYF

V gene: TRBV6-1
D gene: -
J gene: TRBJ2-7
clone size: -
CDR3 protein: CASRGGTAYYEQYF